These T cell receptor beta chains were read from a single sample in a study of blood T cell repertoires in COVID-19. Clones were sequenced by immunoSEQ multiplex PCR, and TCRdb holds only the in-frame ones, with some missing. This table holds fewer than 150,000 clones, less than 85% found once. Sequenced sample: peripheral blood. These receptors came from a human donor in a cohort sampled during active COVID-19. Each CDR3 is given with its conserved first and last residue. The order of the fields is V gene, clone size, J gene, D gene, CDR3 protein, CDR3 DNA. D genes are given only for firm matches. Size is omitted from some rows. Given values are once, few, many or a class for expanded clones.

TRBV11-3	.	TRBJ2-1	TRBD2	CASSLRTSGGVQFF	TGTGCCAGCAGCTTGCGGACTAGCGGGGGGGTGCAGTTCTTC
TRBV19	.	TRBJ1-1	.	CASKGDTEAFF	TGTGCCAGTAAAGGGGACACTGAAGCTTTCTTT
TRBV4-2	.	TRBJ2-4	.	CASSQVQGTLAKNIQYF	TGTGCCAGCAGCCAAGTTCAAGGGACACTAGCCAAAAACATTCAGTACTTC
TRBV5-4	.	TRBJ2-3	TRBD1	CASSDRRQGRSTDTQYF	TGTGCCAGCAGCGACCGGAGACAGGGGAGGAGCACAGATACGCAGTATTTT
TRBV12-3/TRBV12-4	.	TRBJ1-2	TRBD1	CASSLQGASGYTF	TGTGCCAGCAGCCTACAGGGGGCTAGTGGCTACACCTTC
TRBV7-3	few	TRBJ2-1	.	CASSLYALNRVPHNEQFF	TGTGCCAGCAGCTTATACGCCCTGAACAGGGTCCCTCACAATGAGCAGTTCTTC
TRBV5-1	.	TRBJ1-2	TRBD1	CASKPASGQGYGYTF	TGCGCCAGTAAGCCAGCCTCGGGACAGGGCTATGGCTACACCTTC
TRBV6-4	.	TRBJ2-2	TRBD1	CASSALPTQGARAGELFF	TGTGCCAGCAGTGCCCTTCCTACGCAGGGGGCGAGAGCCGGGGAGCTGTTTTTT
TRBV29-1	once	TRBJ1-2	.	CSVSQGTNYGYTF	TGCAGCGTCAGCCAGGGAACTAACTATGGCTACACCTTC
TRBV6-5	few	TRBJ1-1	TRBD1	CASKETGVGGTEAFF	TGTGCCAGCAAGGAGACAGGGGTAGGTGGCACTGAAGCTTTCTTT
TRBV7-2	.	TRBJ1-5	TRBD1	CASSLVPDRVRNQPQHF	TGTGCCAGCAGCTTAGTTCCCGACAGGGTAAGAAATCAGCCCCAGCATTTT
TRBV7-8	once	TRBJ1-5	.	CASSLSRFNQPQHF	TGTGCCAGCAGCTTATCGCGTTTCAATCAGCCCCAGCATTTT